This T cell receptor (beta chain) is drawn from a study of early T cells in non-severe SARS-CoV-2 infection. Study background: RNA in bulk from unsorted whole blood was sequenced, and chains were unpaired. Study-wide results and limits: VDJdb-based annotation leaned toward anti-spike CD8 responses and missed private and CD4 specificities.

This clonotype occurred many times. The target antigen is unknown. Unique molecular identifiers were affixed to single, distinct cDNA molecules. One entry per CDR3 protein, called by TCRdb with MiXCR from the 5' RACE reads. Found here are 15,000 to 25,000 distinct CDR3 sequences, 4.2% of them singletons; the top ten hold 7% to 8.5%. The CDR3 sequence is 18 residues long. Per the germline V gene, CDR1 is DFQATT and CDR2 is SNEGSKA (reference sequence). V was pared by 5 bases and J by 1 base, with 14 bases of the junction left unmatched. The specimen was whole blood. This sequence was found in an adult who was a healthcare worker with PCR-confirmed SARS-CoV-2 infection or an uninfected control (not recorded which). V is TRBV20-1 and J is TRBJ2-3; the match to TRBD2 covers 11 bases. The CDR3 loop is CSAPLGTSGWSGTDTQYF. The CDR3 DNA sequence: TGCAGTGCTCCACTCGGGACTAGCGGCTGGTCGGGCACAGATACGCAGTATTTT.